This T cell receptor beta chain was sequenced in a study of response to subunit inactivated influenza vaccine. Whole-study findings and limits: Authors suggested seasonal influenza vaccinations each recruit few new T cells.

The germline CDR1 and CDR2 sequences are PRHDT and FYEKMQ (reference sequence). V was pared by 3 bases and J by 5 bases, with 6 bases of the junction left unmatched. The CDR3 sequence is 14 residues long. One entry per CDR3 protein results from TCRdb running MiXCR on the RT-PCR reads. The sample shows hundreds of thousands of distinct CDR3 sequences, 13% of them seen only once. This clonotype is judged medium-sized. Its antigen remains unknown. The source was PBMCs from blood, collected 45 days after vaccination. V usage is TRBV13 and J usage is TRBJ2-5, with 7 bases aligning to TRBD2. The receptor's source is a man aged 45-60 years who received an inactivated influenza vaccine. The CDR3 DNA is TGTGCCAGCAGCTTTCGCGGGGAGGGGGAGACCCAGTACTTC. Its translation: CASSFRGEGETQYF.